The present T cell receptor (beta chain) was sequenced within a study of circulating and synovial CD4+ cells in juvenile arthritis. With 4 bases clipped from V and 2 bases from J, the junction kept 9 bases outside the gene matches. From germline, CDR1 is SGHVS and CDR2 FQNEAQ. The CDR3 is made up of 17 amino acids. Assay used: immunoSEQ multiplex PCR; TCRdb lists only in-frame clones, some missing. The repertoire holds some 30,000 clones, with roughly 93% as singletons. This clonotype originated in a human donor with juvenile idiopathic arthritis. The sample consisted of CD4+ T cells from blood. This sequence joins TRBV7-8 and TRBJ2-1, with 9 positions matching TRBD2. The CDR3 protein is CASSSRPPSGTYNEQFF. The CDR3 DNA reads as TGTGCCAGCAGCTCCCGACCCCCTAGCGGGACCTACAATGAGCAGTTCTTC.